This entry features one TCR beta chain sequence. No antigen is known for it. The entry originates in a study of cytomegalovirus exposure and HLA in healthy donors. PCR employed 60 Vbeta and 13 Jbeta primers. TCRdb keeps only in-frame clones here, not all; method: immunoSEQ multiplex PCR. The sample data list 40,000 to 50,000 clones. CDR3 length: 12 residues. Trimming left V 3 bases short and J 8 bases short, with 13 bases between. The V gene's germline CDR1 is SQVTM and CDR2 ANQGSEA. Overall study findings and caveats: Exclusion applied to some V segments, including TRBV6-2 and TRBV6-3, as they were indistinguishable. Highest at DRB1 and lowest at HLA-C, TCR association rates differed among HLA loci in a later analysis.

This receptor was taken from a man aged 30 to 45 in good health and CMV-seronegative. Sequencing input: PBMCs. The chain joins TRBV29-1 to TRBJ1-2; D call uncertain. The CDR3 reads CSVEAGSGGYTF. CDR3 sequence (DNA): TGCAGCGTTGAGGCGGGATCTGGCGGCTACACCTTC. The whole variable domain, filled in from reference TRBV29-1 and TRBJ1-2, reads SAVISQKPSRDICQRGTSLTIQCQVDSQVTMMFWYRQQPGQSLTLIATANQGSEATYESGFVIDKFPISRPNLTFSTLTVSNMSPEDSSIYLCSVEAGSGGYTFGSGTRLTVV.